A selection of T cell receptor beta chains follows, all from one sample in a study of blood T cell repertoires in COVID-19. Assay: immunoSEQ multiplex PCR; the TCRdb copy retains only in-frame clones and omits some. The profile shows hundreds of thousands of clones, 70% to 90% of them singletons. Material for sequencing was peripheral blood. The receptors were gathered from a woman aged 25 to 39 with acute or convalescent COVID-19. Each CDR3 is given with its conserved first and last residue. A D gene is named only where the DNA matches it firmly. Expanded clones get a size class; other rows say once, few or many, or leave the size out.

D: TRBD2; J: TRBJ2-5; size: .; V: TRBV5-1; DNA: TGCGCCAGCAGCCCGGGCGGCGGGAGGGCCCGGGAGACCCAGTACTTC; CDR3: CASSPGGGRARETQYF
D: TRBD2; J: TRBJ2-2; size: .; V: TRBV9; DNA: TGTGCCAGCAGCGTCAGACTAGCGGGAAACACCGGGGAGCTGTTTTTT; CDR3: CASSVRLAGNTGELFF
D: TRBD2; J: TRBJ2-1; size: .; V: TRBV6-4; DNA: TGTGCCAGCAGTGACGGGGAGGGCTACAATGAGCAGTTCTTC; CDR3: CASSDGEGYNEQFF
D: TRBD1; J: TRBJ2-3; size: .; V: TRBV6-2/TRBV6-3; DNA: TGTGCCAGCAGTTCCAGGACAGGGCTAGTCGCGCAGTATTTT; CDR3: CASSSRTGLVAQYF
D: .; J: TRBJ1-2; size: .; V: TRBV6-5; DNA: TGTGCCAGCAGTTACTGGCCAGGGGACTATGGCTACACCTTC; CDR3: CASSYWPGDYGYTF
D: TRBD2; J: TRBJ2-7; size: .; V: TRBV5-1; DNA: TGCGCCAGCAGCTTGGGCACTAGCGGGAGCGAGCAGTACTTC; CDR3: CASSLGTSGSEQYF
D: .; J: TRBJ2-7; size: once; V: TRBV5-1; DNA: TGCGCCAGCAGCTTGGAGACGGGGAGCTCCTACGAGCAGTACTTC; CDR3: CASSLETGSSYEQYF
D: .; J: TRBJ2-2; size: once; V: TRBV27; DNA: TGTGCCAGCAGTTTCTTACAGACCAACACCGGGGAGCTGTTTTTT; CDR3: CASSFLQTNTGELFF
D: .; J: TRBJ2-4; size: .; V: TRBV27; DNA: TGTGCCAGCAGTTTCTCGGCTGAGGAGGGAAACATTCAGTACTTC; CDR3: CASSFSAEEGNIQYF
D: TRBD1; J: TRBJ1-3; size: .; V: TRBV29-1; DNA: TGCAGCGTTGAAGGGGACAGGAGCCATCCTCTATCCTCTGGAAACACCATATATTTT; CDR3: CSVEGDRSHPLSSGNTIYF